The next 18 T cell receptor beta chains were all read from a single sample in a study of CD8+ T cells in alopecia areata. Extracted RNA was reverse transcribed into cDNA, the sequencing template. Here immunoSEQ multiplex PCR was the method, and the copy in TCRdb shows in-frame clones only, minus some. The sample lists 85,000 to 110,000 clones; around 59% were seen once. Material: CD4+ T cells sorted from blood. These receptors were obtained from a human donor in good health.

A few counts support this clone. This sequence joins TRBV2 and TRBJ2-3, with TRBD1 matching 12 bases. The V and J ends lost 6 bases and 4 bases, in that order; junction bases with no gene match: 5. Germline assignment: CDR1 SNHLY and CDR2 FYNNEI. This CDR3 is 15 amino acids long. The CDR3 coding sequence is TGTGCCAGCAGGCGGGACAGGGGGCTTGCAGATACGCAGTATTTT. Amino acid sequence: CASRRDRGLADTQYF.

This clone was counted a few times. The J gene is TRBJ1-5, the V gene TRBV19; 9 positions match TRBD1. Germline CDR1 and CDR2: LNHDA and SQIVND (reference sequence). This CDR3 is built from 15 residues. After removal of 5 bases from V and 4 bases from J, the junction contained 6 bases not matched to a gene. The CDR3 region has the DNA TGTGCCAGTAGTCGGGACAGGGTAGGAAATCAGCCCCAGCATTTT. Translating gives CASSRDRVGNQPQHF.

J is TRBJ2-1 and V is TRBV5-5; the match to TRBD2 covers 11 bases. This CDR3 is built from 16 residues. With 0 bases clipped from V and 7 bases from J, the junction kept 6 bases outside the gene matches. Germline loops: CDR1 SGHKS, CDR2 YYEKEE (reference sequence). DNA of the CDR3: TGTGCCAGCAGCTTGGCCCGGACTAGCGGGCCGAATGAGCAGTTCTTC. Its protein is CASSLARTSGPNEQFF.

V and J are TRBV29-1 and TRBJ2-3, with D hard to call. V lost 4 bases and J lost 7, with 9 bases in between. CDR3 size: 11 residues. The germline V gene has CDR1 SQVTM and CDR2 ANQGSEA. CDR3 region: CSVGPTNTQYF. DNA of the CDR3: TGCAGCGTTGGACCCACTAATACGCAGTATTTT.

This clone was seen more than once but under ten times. V is TRBV30 and J is TRBJ1-1, with a possible D match to TRBD1 (6 bases). The CDR3 spans 17 residues. Trimming took off 4 bases at V and 0 bases at J, with 21 bases between the two ends. In germline, CDR1 is GTSNPN, CDR2 SVGIG (reference sequence). The CDR3 here is CAWTLQGPYRLNTEAFF. CDR3 nucleotides: TGTGCCTGGACTCTCCAGGGGCCGTACCGCTTGAACACTGAAGCTTTCTTT.

The V gene is TRBV4-3, the J gene TRBJ1-6; weak D call: TRBD1 (6 bases). The V and J ends lost 0 bases and 8 bases respectively, with 14 bases between them. This CDR3 contains 16 residues. Germline loops: CDR1 LGHNA, CDR2 YSLEER. The DNA of the CDR3 is TGCGCCAGCAGCCAAGATTCCAGGGGATCATATTCACCCCTCCACTTT. Its protein is CASSQDSRGSYSPLHF.

This clone was counted between two and nine times. J is TRBJ1-5 and V is TRBV19, with 7 bases matching TRBD1. Germline V gene sequence: CDR1 LNHDA, CDR2 SQIVND (reference sequence). The CDR3 consists of 15 residues. The ends lost 4 bases at V and 6 bases at J; junction bases unmatched: 9. The CDR3: CASSRDSGGGQPQHF. For the CDR3, the DNA is TGTGCCAGTAGTAGGGACAGCGGGGGTGGTCAGCCCCAGCATTTT.

This clone was detected only a few times. The V gene is TRBV4-1, the J gene TRBJ2-3, with 10 bases matching TRBD1. The CDR3 covers 18 residues. Per germline, CDR1 MGHRA and CDR2 YSYEKL. The V gene end was trimmed by 3 bases and the J gene end by 2 bases; junction bases not matched to a gene: 11. The DNA for the CDR3 is TGCGCCAGCAGCCAGGTCCTATACGGGACAGGGGCCACAGATACGCAGTATTTT. The encoded protein is CASSQVLYGTGATDTQYF.

This clone has only a few counts. The chain uses TRBV27 and TRBJ2-1; 7 positions agree with TRBD2. Germline V gene lookup returns CDR1 MNHEY and CDR2 SMNVEV (reference sequence). The V and J ends lost 1 base and 7 bases, in that order; junction bases with no gene match: 13. The CDR3 extends over 17 amino acids. The CDR3 region has the DNA TGTGCCAGCAGTTTATGGTTGGTGCCCTCCGGGGGGAATGAGCAGTTCTTC. Its translation: CASSLWLVPSGGNEQFF.

This chain links TRBV29-1 with TRBJ2-5; D not resolved. V dropped 1 base and J dropped 4 bases, with 7 bases sitting between them. The CDR3 runs 12 residues. Germline V gives CDR1 SQVTM, CDR2 ANQGSEA. CDR3 protein: CSVEGATETQYF. CDR3 DNA: TGCAGCGTTGAAGGGGCAACAGAGACCCAGTACTTC.

This clone was counted only a few times. V is TRBV7-9 and J is TRBJ1-2; D is uncertain. The ends were cut back, 1 base at V and 3 bases at J, with 12 bases in the middle. Germline V gene data show CDR1 as SEHNR and CDR2 as FQNEAQ (reference sequence). The CDR3 has 15 residues. CDR3 DNA: TGTGCCAGCAGCTTAGAGTTGCCAGGAGACTATGGCTACACCTTC. It specifies CASSLELPGDYGYTF.

This chain connects TRBV6-5 to TRBJ2-2; TRBD2 matches at 8 bases. Germline-derived CDR1 and CDR2 are MNHEY and SVGAGI. The CDR3 consists of 15 residues. Unmatched junction bases numbered 8, after V lost 5 bases and J lost 6 bases. DNA for the CDR3: TGTGCCAGCAGTCGACTAGCGTCTTTTGCCGGGGAGCTGTTTTTT. It codes for CASSRLASFAGELFF.

The table lists this clone with a few counts. The rearrangement uses TRBV7-2 and TRBJ2-5; a weak D match, TRBD2 (6 bases). Germline V gene sequence: CDR1 SGHTA, CDR2 FQGNSA. Trimming took 2 bases from V and 1 from J, leaving 11 bases between them. The CDR3 spans 15 residues. This CDR3 reads CASSLQLGGQETQYF. In nucleotides, the CDR3 is TGTGCCAGCAGCTTACAGCTCGGGGGCCAAGAGACCCAGTACTTC.

The CDR3 sequence: CASSRGGSIREQYF. CDR3 coding DNA: TGTGCCAGCAGCCGCGGGGGGTCAATCCGCGAGCAGTACTTC. This chain joins TRBV21-1 and TRBJ2-7; the table assigns TRBD2, which was not confirmed against the DNA. TRBV21-1 is a documented pseudogene. The CDR3 is 14 residues long.

This chain uses TRBV29-1 with TRBJ2-5; D gene unclear. Germline V gives CDR1 SQVTM, CDR2 ANQGSEA. The CDR3 consists of 11 residues. V lost 4 bases and J 5 bases, leaving 8 bases between the germline ends. CDR3 coding DNA: TGCAGCGTTGTGTCGGTGGAGACCCAGTACTTC. This codes for CSVVSVETQYF.

This clone has just one count. The chain uses TRBV6-5 and TRBJ1-1; possible D gene TRBD1, 6 bases. With 6 bases removed from V and 10 bases from J, the gap between germline ends came to 18 bases. Germline V lookup: CDR1 MNHEY, CDR2 SVGAGI. The CDR3 is made up of 13 amino acids. The CDR3 DNA sequence: TGTGCCAGCAGAATACAGGGTATTTTTAGAGCTTTCTTT. It translates to CASRIQGIFRAFF.

As DNA, the CDR3 is TGCAGCGCGGAAGGGGCCCTGAACACTGAAGCTTTCTTT. It translates to CSAEGALNTEAFF. The chain couples TRBV29-1 to TRBJ1-1; tentatively, D is TRBD1 (5 bases). Germline CDR1 is SQVTM and CDR2 is ANQGSEA. The CDR3 runs 13 residues. Trimming took off 7 bases at V and 0 bases at J, with 12 bases between the two ends.

V is TRBV29-1 and J is TRBJ1-2; D is uncertain. Germline V gives CDR1 SQVTM, CDR2 ANQGSEA. This CDR3 contains 12 residues. The V and J ends lost 1 base and 7 bases respectively, with 10 bases between them. DNA of the CDR3: TGCAGCGTTGAAGTAGGAACTTCTGGCTACACCTTC. Translating it yields CSVEVGTSGYTF.